This is a list of T cell receptor beta chains from one sample in a study of blood T cells in healthy people across ages. TCRdb re-called the 5' RACE reads with MiXCR, one entry per CDR3 protein. The sample carries around 400,000 distinct CDR3 sequences, roughly half recorded once. The specimen sequenced was blood. Source of these receptors: a man in his sixties in good health. CDR3s include the opening cysteine and the closing phenylalanine or tryptophan. The D gene is left open where the match is weak. Part of the rows lack a size; the others show once, few, many or a class for expanded clones.

TRBV11-2,-,TRBD2,TRBJ2-3,CASSFPRTSGGTDTQYF,TGTGCCAGCAGCTTCCCCCGGACTAGCGGGGGGACAGATACGCAGTATTTT
TRBV29-1,few,TRBD2,TRBJ2-1,CSVTGTSGIVNNEQFF,TGCAGCGTTACCGGGACTAGCGGGATTGTAAACAATGAGCAGTTCTTC
TRBV29-1,once,TRBD1,TRBJ2-7,CSVKDRGRTYEQYF,TGCAGCGTTAAGGACAGGGGGCGCACCTACGAGCAGTACTTC
TRBV28,few,-,TRBJ1-2,CASTRGQFYGYTF,TGTGCCAGCACCCGAGGACAGTTCTATGGCTACACCTTC
TRBV20-1,few,TRBD1,TRBJ2-5,CSANGQGSFETQYF,TGCAGTGCTAACGGACAGGGGAGTTTTGAGACCCAGTACTTC
TRBV20-1,few,TRBD2,TRBJ2-3,CSARDLISGASTDTQYF,TGCAGTGCTAGAGATCTCATTAGCGGGGCTAGCACAGATACGCAGTATTTT
TRBV19,few,TRBD1,TRBJ1-2,CASSMSGSGQGIYGYTF,TGTGCCAGTAGTATGTCGGGCTCCGGACAGGGGATCTATGGCTACACCTTC
TRBV7-8,few,TRBD1,TRBJ1-3,CASSFLGQGASGNTIYF,TGTGCCAGTAGCTTTTTGGGACAGGGGGCTTCGGGAAACACCATATATTTT
TRBV18,-,-,TRBJ2-5,CASSPLGVTGETQYF,TGTGCCAGCTCACCACTCGGGGTGACAGGAGAGACCCAGTACTTC
TRBV29-1,-,-,TRBJ2-1,CSVLMARAEQFF,TGCAGCGTTCTTATGGCGCGGGCTGAGCAGTTCTTC
TRBV6-1,few,TRBD2,TRBJ2-3,CASGAGGTITNTQYF,TGTGCCAGCGGGGCGGGGGGGACCATCACCAATACGCAGTATTTT
TRBV28,many,-,TRBJ2-7,CASSSPAGQYF,TGTGCCAGCAGCTCTCCGGCCGGGCAGTACTTC
TRBV10-3,-,-,TRBJ2-1,CATGSPSSYNEQFF,TGTGCCACCGGTAGCCCTAGCTCCTACAATGAGCAGTTCTTC
TRBV2,-,TRBD2,TRBJ2-3,CASSELAGLTTDTQYF,TGTGCCAGCAGTGAACTAGCGGGCCTCACCACAGATACGCAGTATTTT
TRBV11-1,-,-,TRBJ2-4,CASSLKDIQYF,TGTGCCAGCAGCTTGAAGGACATTCAGTACTTC
TRBV27,-,-,TRBJ2-1,CARSQREEQFF,TGTGCCAGGAGCCAGCGAGAAGAGCAGTTCTTC
TRBV24-1,-,TRBD1,TRBJ2-1,CATSASEAQGVRDEQFF,TGTGCCACCAGTGCTTCCGAAGCTCAGGGGGTCAGGGATGAGCAGTTCTTC
TRBV7-2,-,-,TRBJ1-2,CASSLGTEYGYTF,TGTGCCAGCAGCTTAGGCACAGAATATGGCTACACCTTC
TRBV4-1,-,-,TRBJ1-1,CASSQRKQQELNTEAFF,TGCGCCAGCAGCCAGAGGAAACAACAGGAACTGAACACTGAAGCTTTCTTT
TRBV20-1,-,TRBD2,TRBJ2-4,CSAMGLAGIKNIQYF,TGCAGTGCTATGGGACTAGCGGGGATCAAAAACATTCAGTACTTC
TRBV20-1,-,TRBD2,TRBJ2-5,CSARNNAGRGETQYF,TGCAGTGCTAGAAACAACGCGGGGAGGGGAGAGACCCAGTACTTC
TRBV27,-,-,TRBJ1-1,CASSSNPDTEAFF,TGTGCCAGCAGTTCAAATCCGGACACTGAAGCTTTCTTT
TRBV11-3,once,-,TRBJ2-2,CASSFGTYPNTGGLFF,TGTGCCAGCAGCTTCGGGACTTATCCGAACACCGGGGGGCTGTTTTTT
TRBV18,-,-,TRBJ2-5,CASSPDLQETQYF,TGTGCCAGCTCGCCGGACCTTCAAGAGACCCAGTACTTC
TRBV28,-,TRBD1,TRBJ2-3,CASSPLRGPTDTQYF,TGTGCCAGCAGTCCACTTAGGGGGCCCACAGATACGCAGTATTTT
TRBV4-2,few,TRBD2,TRBJ2-1,CASSLRGLAGGGNEQFF,TGTGCCAGCAGCCTGAGGGGATTAGCGGGAGGGGGGAATGAGCAGTTCTTC
TRBV10-3,-,-,TRBJ2-3,CAISDSASTDTQYF,TGTGCCATCAGCGACAGCGCTAGCACAGATACGCAGTATTTT
TRBV25-1,-,TRBD1,TRBJ2-5,CASSPGTGGSRTQYF,TGTGCCAGCAGTCCCGGGACAGGGGGTAGTCGGACCCAGTACTTC
TRBV7-3,few,TRBD2,TRBJ2-1,CASSRAGGAGYNEQFF,TGTGCCAGCAGCCGAGCGGGAGGGGCAGGGTACAATGAGCAGTTCTTC
TRBV5-1,few,-,TRBJ2-1,CASRTALASNEQFF,TGCGCCAGCAGGACCGCACTAGCCAGTAATGAGCAGTTCTTC
TRBV7-2,-,TRBD1,TRBJ1-1,CASSLGDRGRTEAFF,TGTGCCAGCAGCTTAGGGGACAGGGGTAGGACTGAAGCTTTCTTT
TRBV20-1,-,TRBD2,TRBJ2-5,CSARRSGGVGETQYF,TGCAGTGCTAGGCGGTCGGGAGGGGTGGGAGAGACCCAGTACTTC
TRBV7-9,-,-,TRBJ2-4,CASSLGGGNIQYF,TGTGCCAGCAGCTTGGGAGGAGGGAACATTCAGTACTTC
TRBV5-1,few,-,TRBJ2-3,CASSRAPGAKTDTQYF,TGCGCCAGCAGCCGCGCCCCAGGGGCAAAAACAGATACGCAGTATTTT
TRBV20-1,few,TRBD2,TRBJ2-1,CSATSGRSYNEQFF,TGCAGTGCTACAAGCGGGAGGTCCTACAATGAGCAGTTCTTC
TRBV27,-,-,TRBJ1-1,CASSPRSNTEAFF,TGTGCCAGCAGTCCCCGATCGAACACTGAAGCTTTCTTT
TRBV20-1,once,TRBD2,TRBJ2-1,CSAPHRGLAYNEQFF,TGCAGTGCCCCCCACCGGGGACTAGCTTACAATGAGCAGTTCTTC
TRBV3-1,-,-,TRBJ2-7,CASRSTGGSSYNEQYF,TGTGCCAGCAGATCCACAGGTGGGAGCTCCTACAATGAGCAGTACTTC
TRBV3-1,-,-,TRBJ2-3,CASSQEGRVTDTQYF,TGTGCCAGCAGCCAAGAGGGGCGGGTAACAGATACGCAGTATTTT
TRBV7-2,many,-,TRBJ2-7,CASSPRTGSSYEQYF,TGTGCCAGCAGCCCTCGGACGGGGAGCTCCTACGAGCAGTACTTC
TRBV6-5,-,-,TRBJ2-6,CASRSGSSGANVLTF,TGTGCCAGCAGATCCGGGAGCTCTGGGGCCAACGTCCTGACTTTC
TRBV6-9,-,TRBD1,TRBJ2-7,CASSGTESSYEQYF,TGTGCCAGCAGCGGGACAGAGAGCTCCTACGAGCAGTACTTC
TRBV20-1,-,TRBD2,TRBJ2-5,CSAGMAGGGQETQYF,TGCAGTGCTGGTATGGCGGGGGGAGGACAAGAGACCCAGTACTTC
TRBV5-1,-,-,TRBJ2-7,CASSLGASSYNEQYF,TGCGCCAGCAGCTTGGGGGCCTCGTCCTACAATGAGCAGTACTTC
TRBV27,few,TRBD2,TRBJ2-7,CASRTGTSAHNEQYF,TGTGCCAGCAGAACCGGGACTAGCGCTCACAATGAGCAGTACTTC
TRBV20-1,few,-,TRBJ2-2,CSAYQDLDASNTGELFF,TGCAGTGCTTACCAGGACCTTGACGCTTCGAACACCGGGGAGCTGTTTTTT
TRBV28,-,-,TRBJ2-7,CASSFGVQGPSYEQYF,TGTGCCAGCAGTTTCGGAGTCCAGGGCCCCTCCTACGAGCAGTACTTC
TRBV12-3/TRBV12-4,few,-,TRBJ2-7,CASSSQVGQGGSYEQYF,TGTGCCAGCAGTTCTCAGGTCGGACAGGGAGGGTCCTACGAGCAGTACTTC
TRBV6-2/TRBV6-3,-,TRBD2,TRBJ2-1,CASSYASGRTYNEQFF,TGTGCCAGCAGTTACGCTAGCGGGAGGACTTACAATGAGCAGTTCTTC
TRBV29-1,many,-,TRBJ1-2,CSVQSDVYGYTF,TGCAGCGTCCAGAGCGACGTTTATGGCTACACCTTC